This is a list of T cell receptor beta chains from one sample in a study of blood T cell repertoires in COVID-19. Clones were read by immunoSEQ multiplex PCR, and TCRdb kept only the in-frame ones, dropping some. The sample contains around 270,000 clones, about 86% of which appear only once. Input material: peripheral blood. All receptors come from a man aged 25-40 years with active or convalescent COVID-19. Each CDR3 is given with its conserved first and last residue. The D gene is left open where the match is weak. Only part of the rows carry a size: once, few, many, or a class if the clone is expanded.

J: TRBJ2-1
D: TRBD2
V: TRBV5-1
size: .
DNA: TGCGCCAGCGCTTCGGGGGGGCAGGTCAATGAGCAGTTCTTC
CDR3: CASASGGQVNEQFF

J: TRBJ1-1
D: .
V: TRBV13
size: .
DNA: TGTGCCAGCAGGGGCCAGGGGATGAACACTGAAGCTTTCTTT
CDR3: CASRGQGMNTEAFF

J: TRBJ2-1
D: TRBD2
V: TRBV19
size: .
DNA: TGTGCCAGTACCCTCATCGGGACTAGCGGGGGGGCCTACAATGAGCAGTTCTTC
CDR3: CASTLIGTSGGAYNEQFF

J: TRBJ1-4
D: TRBD1
V: TRBV7-2
size: .
DNA: TGTGCCAGCAGCCCCGGGGACAGAATCAATGAAAAACTGTTTTTT
CDR3: CASSPGDRINEKLFF

J: TRBJ1-2
D: .
V: TRBV5-8
size: .
DNA: TGTGCCAGCAGCCCGGGAGGCTTC
CDR3: CASSPGGF

J: TRBJ1-3
D: .
V: TRBV11-2
size: .
DNA: TGTGCCAGCGGTAGGCTGGGGGGTTTGGACGGAAACACCATATATTTT
CDR3: CASGRLGGLDGNTIYF

J: TRBJ1-5
D: .
V: TRBV27
size: few
DNA: TGTGCCAGCAGCCCAGGGTTTGCCAATCAGCCCCAGCATTTT
CDR3: CASSPGFANQPQHF

J: TRBJ1-2
D: TRBD1
V: TRBV7-9
size: .
DNA: TGTGCCAGCAGCTCAACCGGGACAGGGGTGTTATATGGCTACACCTTC
CDR3: CASSSTGTGVLYGYTF

J: TRBJ1-1
D: .
V: TRBV9
size: .
DNA: TGTGCCAGCAGCGTGGCACCCAACACTGAAGCTTTCTTT
CDR3: CASSVAPNTEAFF

J: TRBJ2-4
D: .
V: TRBV5-6
size: .
DNA: TGTGCCAGCAGCACAAAGACCGGGACAATGGACATTCAGTACTTC
CDR3: CASSTKTGTMDIQYF

J: TRBJ1-6
D: .
V: TRBV5-1
size: .
DNA: TGCGCCAGCAGCTTGAACTCAGGCTATAATTCACCCCTCCACTTT
CDR3: CASSLNSGYNSPLHF

J: TRBJ2-7
D: .
V: TRBV29-1
size: .
DNA: TGCAGCGTTGCAATTGCAGGTGGCTCCTACGAGCAGTACTTC
CDR3: CSVAIAGGSYEQYF

J: TRBJ1-6
D: TRBD1
V: TRBV4-3
size: .
DNA: TGCGCCAGCCATACGGACAGGGGGCTTTATAATTCACCCCTCCACTTT
CDR3: CASHTDRGLYNSPLHF